This T cell receptor beta chain was identified during a study of sequential checkpoint blockade in melanoma. Across the study: After both sequences, patients received maintenance nivolumab.

Assay: immunoSEQ multiplex PCR; the TCRdb copy retains only in-frame clones and omits some. The repertoire has 17,000 or so clones, 73% of them found once; the top ten carry just over 20%. The CDR3 has 14 residues. The V gene's germline CDR1 is LNHDA and CDR2 SQIVND (reference sequence). The ends were cut back, 3 bases at V and 0 bases at J, with 9 bases in the middle. Indicated treatment: randomized to nivolumab then ipilimumab (arm A) or the reverse (arm B). PBMC sorting kept live CD3+CD8+ cells without CD19 or CD56. The sequences come from CD8+ T cells sorted from blood (inferred from file names), collected from a patient given nivolumab and ipilimumab in sequence. The gene calls are TRBV19 and TRBJ2-7, with a possible D match to TRBD1 (6 bases). The sequence was obtained from a human donor with melanoma. CDR3 DNA sequence: TGTGCCAGTAGTATGACAGGTTCCTCCTACGAGCAGTACTTC. Residues: CASSMTGSSYEQYF. Supplemented by reference TRBV19 and TRBJ2-7, the full variable domain reads DGGITQSPKYLFRKEGQNVTLSCEQNLNHDAMYWYRQDPGQGLRLIYYSQIVNDFQKGDIAEGYSVSREKKESFPLTVTSAQKNPTAFYLCASSMTGSSYEQYFGPGTRLTVT.